A selection of T cell receptor beta chains follows, all from one sample in a study of regulatory T cells in long-lasting Graves disease. MiXCR, run by TCRdb on the multiplex PCR reads, gives a single entry per CDR3 protein. The sample carries 250,000 to 300,000 distinct CDR3 sequences, around a sixth recorded once. The data also belong to a second study, concerning T cells in Graves' hyperthyroidism and ophthalmopathy.

This material consisted of peripheral blood mononuclear cells (PBMCs), taken at new diagnosis, from a patient treated with antithyroid drugs. These receptors were collected from a woman between 25 and 40 years old with Graves disease. CDR3s include the opening cysteine and the closing phenylalanine or tryptophan. The order of the fields is clone size, J gene, D gene, CDR3 length, V gene, CDR3 protein, CDR3 DNA. The D gene is left open where the match is weak. Only part of the rows carry a size: once, few, many, or a class if the clone is expanded.

>many|TRBJ1-1|.|13|TRBV7-8
CASSRVRNTEAFF
TGTGCCAGCAGCCGGGTCCGGAACACTGAAGCTTTCTTT
>many|TRBJ1-1|TRBD1|14|TRBV3-1
CASSLRDRGGEAFF
TGTGCCAGCAGCCTTCGGGACAGGGGGGGGGAAGCTTTCTTT
>many|TRBJ1-1|.|14|TRBV7-9
CASSLGGINTEAFF
TGTGCCAGCAGCTTAGGAGGAATAAACACTGAAGCTTTCTTT
>many|TRBJ1-6|.|14|TRBV18
CASSPLQVNSPLHF
TGTGCCAGCTCACCACTGCAGGTTAATTCACCCCTCCACTTT
>.|TRBJ2-3|.|14|TRBV18
CASSPGLDTDTQYF
TGTGCCAGCTCACCGGGCCTGGACACAGATACGCAGTATTTT
>many|TRBJ2-5|TRBD1|16|TRBV20-1
CSARVAGQGDGETQYF
TGCAGTGCTAGAGTTGCAGGACAGGGGGACGGGGAGACCCAGTACTTC
>many|TRBJ2-5|.|12|TRBV10-3
CAISEAKETQYF
TGTGCCATCAGTGAGGCCAAAGAGACCCAGTACTTC
>many|TRBJ1-5|.|12|TRBV2
CASRSGNQPQHF
TGTGCCAGCAGGTCCGGTAATCAGCCCCAGCATTTT
>many|TRBJ1-5|.|15|TRBV2
CASSPRVTSNQPQHF
TGTGCCAGCAGTCCCAGGGTAACGAGCAATCAGCCCCAGCATTTT
>many|TRBJ1-1|.|14|TRBV6-2/TRBV6-3
CASSYGRGAAEGFF
TGTGCCAGCAGTTACGGTCGTGGGGCCGCCGAGGGATTCTTT
>many|TRBJ1-2|TRBD1|14|TRBV27
CASSEQGRNYGYTF
TGTGCCAGCAGTGAACAGGGGCGCAACTATGGCTACACCTTC
>few|TRBJ2-7|.|13|TRBV12-3/TRBV12-4
CASSFLRAGEQYF
TGTGCCAGCAGTTTTTTGAGGGCGGGAGAGCAGTACTTC
>many|TRBJ1-1|.|16|TRBV11-2
CASSLEFSQGSTEAFF
TGTGCCAGCAGCTTAGAATTTTCACAGGGATCGACTGAAGCTTTCTTT
>many|TRBJ2-5|TRBD1|13|TRBV5-1
CASGPDRVETQYF
TGCGCCAGCGGTCCGGACAGGGTGGAGACCCAGTACTTC
>.|TRBJ2-1|TRBD1|15|TRBV6-1
CASRAGTGGLGEQFF
TGTGCCAGCAGAGCCGGGACAGGGGGACTGGGTGAGCAGTTCTTC
>many|TRBJ1-4|.|14|TRBV7-2
CASSPQGYSSELFF
TGTGCCAGCAGCCCACAGGGATACTCTTCAGAACTGTTTTTT
>many|TRBJ2-3|.|15|TRBV10-1
CASSKGMGSTDTQYF
TGCGCCAGCAGTAAAGGCATGGGGAGCACAGATACGCAGTATTTT
>few|TRBJ2-2|.|15|TRBV19
CASSTWGGGTGELFF
TGTGCCAGTAGCACCTGGGGGGGCGGAACCGGGGAGCTGTTTTTT
>many|TRBJ2-7|.|13|TRBV9
CASSASVGYEQYF
TGTGCCAGCAGCGCCTCGGTGGGTTACGAGCAGTACTTC
>many|TRBJ1-1|.|15|TRBV12-3/TRBV12-4
CASRLSAQGATEAFF
TGTGCCAGCAGGCTTTCGGCACAGGGCGCCACTGAAGCTTTCTTT
>many|TRBJ1-5|.|14|TRBV5-1
CASSLEGSGQPQHF
TGCGCCAGCAGCTTGGAAGGGTCGGGTCAGCCCCAGCATTTT
>.|TRBJ2-1|TRBD2|14|TRBV29-1
CSVELSGGYNEQFF
TGCAGCGTTGAACTTAGCGGGGGGTACAATGAGCAGTTCTTC
>.|TRBJ2-7|TRBD1|15|TRBV5-5
CVSSQDRVLDDEQYF
TGTGTCAGCAGCCAAGACAGGGTCCTGGACGACGAGCAGTACTTC
>many|TRBJ2-7|TRBD1|17|TRBV7-2
CASSLLPGTGTIYEQYF
TGTGCCAGCAGCTTACTCCCCGGGACAGGGACTATATACGAGCAGTACTTC
>many|TRBJ1-1|TRBD1|13|TRBV7-9
CASSLTGWTEAFF
TGTGCCAGCAGCTTGACAGGGTGGACTGAAGCTTTCTTT
>many|TRBJ2-5|.|12|TRBV27
CASSPGEETQYF
TGTGCCAGCAGTCCGGGCGAAGAGACCCAGTACTTC
>many|TRBJ1-5|.|13|TRBV12-3/TRBV12-4
CASSSRGNQPQHF
TGTGCCAGCAGTTCGCGGGGGAATCAGCCCCAGCATTTT
>many|TRBJ1-1|.|14|TRBV12-3/TRBV12-4
CASSPRALNTEAFF
TGTGCCAGCAGTCCCCGGGCGCTGAACACTGAAGCTTTCTTT
>many|TRBJ1-1|.|14|TRBV9
CASSRGSGNTEAFF
TGTGCCAGCAGCCGGGGGTCGGGGAACACTGAAGCTTTCTTT
>few|TRBJ2-3|.|14|TRBV12-3/TRBV12-4
CASSLAGFRDTQYF
TGTGCCAGCAGTTTGGCGGGTTTTCGGGATACGCAGTATTTT